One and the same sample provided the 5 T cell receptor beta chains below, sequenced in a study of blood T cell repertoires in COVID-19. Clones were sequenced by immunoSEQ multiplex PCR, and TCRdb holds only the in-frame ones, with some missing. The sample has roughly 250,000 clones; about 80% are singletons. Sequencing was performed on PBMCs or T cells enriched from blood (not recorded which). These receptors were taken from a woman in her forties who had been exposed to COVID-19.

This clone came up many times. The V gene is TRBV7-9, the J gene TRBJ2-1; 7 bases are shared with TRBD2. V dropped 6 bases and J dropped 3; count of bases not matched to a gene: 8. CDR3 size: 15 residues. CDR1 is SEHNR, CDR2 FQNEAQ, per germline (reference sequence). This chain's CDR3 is CASRSQRGRYNEQFF. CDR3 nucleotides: TGTGCCAGCAGGAGTCAGCGGGGCCGCTACAATGAGCAGTTCTTC.

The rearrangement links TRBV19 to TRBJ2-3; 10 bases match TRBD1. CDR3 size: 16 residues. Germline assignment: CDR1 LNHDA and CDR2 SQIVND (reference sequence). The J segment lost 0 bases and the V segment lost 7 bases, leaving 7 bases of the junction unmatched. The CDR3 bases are TGTGCCAGTACCCCCGGACAGGGGGAAAGCACAGATACGCAGTATTTT. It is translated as CASTPGQGESTDTQYF.

Here the CDR3 DNA reads TGTGCCAGCACCCCCGGGCTAGCGGGGGTCCAAGAGACCCAGTACTTC. Its protein product is CASTPGLAGVQETQYF. The V call is TRBV7-9, the J call TRBJ2-5, with TRBD2 identical over 10 bases. V trimming: 7 bases; J trimming: 1 base; junction bases outside the gene matches: 9. Germline V gene sequence: CDR1 SEHNR, CDR2 FQNEAQ (reference sequence). This CDR3 comprises 16 residues. The full variable domain, in which reference TRBV7-9 and TRBJ2-5 provide the parts outside the CDR3, is DTGVSQNPRHKITKRGQNVTFRCDPISEHNRLYWYRQTLGQGPEFLTYFQNEAQLEKSRLLSDRFSAERPKGSFSTLEIQRTEQGDSAMYLCASTPGLAGVQETQYFGPGTRLLVL.

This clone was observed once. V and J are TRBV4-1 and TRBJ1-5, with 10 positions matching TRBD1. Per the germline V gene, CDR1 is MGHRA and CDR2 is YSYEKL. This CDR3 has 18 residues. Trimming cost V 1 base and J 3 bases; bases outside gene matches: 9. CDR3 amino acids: CASSQAPGTGDFNQPQHF. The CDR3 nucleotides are TGCGCCAGCAGCCAAGCCCCCGGGACAGGGGACTTCAATCAGCCCCAGCATTTT.

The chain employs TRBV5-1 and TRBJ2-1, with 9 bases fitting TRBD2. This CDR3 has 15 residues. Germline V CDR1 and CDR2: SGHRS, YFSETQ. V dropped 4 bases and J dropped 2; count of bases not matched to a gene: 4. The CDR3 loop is CASSPSGDPYNEQFF. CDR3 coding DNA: TGCGCCAGCAGCCCTAGCGGGGACCCCTACAATGAGCAGTTCTTC.